Presented here are 26 T cell receptor beta chains from one specimen sequenced in a study of PD-L1 blockade in urothelial cancer. Time point indicated: peripheral blood 6 weeks after treatment start. Repertoires were generated with immunoSEQ multiplex PCR, while TCRdb's copy carries only in-frame clones and drops some. The table includes about 120,000 clones, around 89% detected once. The sequenced sample was PBMCs, obtained around atezolizumab (anti-PD-L1) treatment. The receptors were gathered from a man aged 60 to 69 with urothelial cancer.

V and J are TRBV18 and TRBJ2-1, with 8 bases identical to TRBD1. This CDR3 contains 17 residues. Germline V gene lookup returns CDR1 KGHSH and CDR2 LQKENI. V shed 4 bases and J 3 bases; nucleotides not matched to a gene: 11. CDR3 residues: CASSLTWTGTGYNEQFF. The CDR3 bases are TGTGCCAGCTCACTTACTTGGACCGGGACAGGCTACAATGAGCAGTTCTTC.

This clone has just a few counts. The V call is TRBV6-1, the J call TRBJ2-7; D is unclear. The CDR3 totals 12 residues. Between the trimmed V and J ends, which lost 0 bases and 12 bases, there was a span of 12 bases. Germline V gene sequence: CDR1 MNHNS, CDR2 SASEGT. Here the CDR3 DNA reads TGTGCCAGCAGTGAAGCGCGCATTCCGGGGTACTTC. It codes for CASSEARIPGYF.

The V call is TRBV18, the J call TRBJ2-1; the match to TRBD1 covers 8 bases. Looked up from germline, CDR1 is KGHSH and CDR2 is LQKENI. The CDR3 runs 16 residues. V trimming: 3 bases; J trimming: 4 bases; junction bases outside the gene matches: 8. CDR3 bases: TGTGCCAGCTCACCGTTAGGGGGACAGGCGTACAATGAGCAGTTCTTC. Amino acids: CASSPLGGQAYNEQFF.

V is TRBV4-3 and J is TRBJ2-7; D might be TRBD2 (6 bases). Trimming removed 0 bases from V and 0 bases from J, with 12 bases in between. The CDR3 has 16 amino acids. In germline, CDR1 is LGHNA, CDR2 YSLEER. The CDR3 region is CASSQEYGGDSYEQYF. The CDR3 DNA reads as TGCGCCAGCAGCCAAGAATACGGGGGAGACTCCTACGAGCAGTACTTC.

V is TRBV2 and J is TRBJ2-2, with 8 nucleotides matching TRBD1. With 8 bases clipped from V and 7 bases from J, the junction kept 15 bases outside the gene matches. In germline, CDR1 is SNHLY, CDR2 FYNNEI. The CDR3 totals 16 residues. CDR3 nucleotides: TGTGCCAGCCGCCGCCGTGGACAGGGAAAAGGCGGGGAGCTGTTTTTT. It is translated as CASRRRGQGKGGELFF.

The V and J genes are TRBV5-6 and TRBJ1-2; 7 bases map to TRBD1. Germline V gene data show CDR1 as SGHDT and CDR2 as YYEEEE. This CDR3 contains 16 residues. V gave up 1 base and J gave up 3 bases; unmatched junction bases: 9. The CDR3 here is CASSLRQGEPYYGYTF. Written as DNA, the CDR3 is TGTGCCAGCAGCTTGAGGCAGGGGGAACCTTACTATGGCTACACCTTC.

CDR3 sequence reads: CASSLNEQTGVLTF. In DNA form, the CDR3 reads TGTGCCAGCAGCCTCAACGAGCAGACGGGAGTCCTGACTTTC. The rearrangement joins TRBV11-1 to TRBJ2-6; TRBD2 is a possible D gene (5 bases). Trimming cost V 5 bases and J 13 bases, with 18 bases left between them. Germline CDR1 SGHAT, CDR2 FQDESV (reference sequence). The CDR3 contains 14 residues.

The J gene is TRBJ2-3, the V gene TRBV9; D is possibly TRBD1 (6 bases). Germline V gene data show CDR1 as SGDLS and CDR2 as YYNGEE. The CDR3 totals 16 residues. Trimming pared 3 bases from V and 0 bases from J, leaving 14 bases between. The CDR3 sequence: CASSASTGQSTDTQYF. DNA for the CDR3: TGTGCCAGCAGCGCCTCGACGGGACAAAGCACAGATACGCAGTATTTT.

The gene calls are TRBV7-3 and TRBJ2-1; 9 nucleotides align to TRBD1. V was pared by 5 bases and J by 5 bases, with 10 bases of the junction left unmatched. The CDR3 has 16 residues. Germline CDR1 is SGHTA and CDR2 is FQGTGA. The CDR3 loop reads CASSPWGTGKNNEQFF. The CDR3 DNA is TGTGCCAGCAGCCCATGGGGGACAGGGAAAAACAATGAGCAGTTCTTC.

The chain joins TRBV27 to TRBJ1-4, with D perhaps matching TRBD1 (5 bases). Trimming removed 3 bases at V and 2 bases at J, with 10 bases between. The germline gives CDR1 MNHEY, CDR2 SMNVEV (reference sequence). The CDR3 loop spans 15 amino acids. CDR3 nucleotide sequence: TGTGCCAGCAGTTTCCAGGGTTACACTAATGAAAAACTGTTTTTT. Translation gives CASSFQGYTNEKLFF.

The CDR3 sequence: CASSTRTSVSTDTQYF. CDR3 sequence (DNA): TGTGCCAGCAGCACAAGAACTAGCGTAAGCACAGATACGCAGTATTTT. The chain has TRBV7-9 and TRBJ2-3; 7 bases fit TRBD2. The CDR3 is 16 amino acids. The V segment lost 5 bases and the J segment 0 bases; nucleotides outside the gene matches: 8. Germline CDR1 reads SEHNR; CDR2 reads FQNEAQ (reference sequence).

The V gene is TRBV28, the J gene TRBJ2-1; TRBD2 matches at 13 bases. Unmatched junction bases numbered 12, after V lost 8 bases and J lost 5 bases. Germline values: CDR1 MDHEN, CDR2 SYDVKM. This CDR3 spans 17 amino acids. This chain's CDR3 is CASGTSGETLYDNEQFF. As DNA, the CDR3 is TGTGCCAGCGGGACTAGCGGGGAAACCCTTTATGACAATGAGCAGTTCTTC.

The chain combines TRBV5-6 with TRBJ1-4; TRBD1 matches 8 bases. This CDR3 spans 14 amino acids. The V segment lost 2 bases and the J segment 6 bases; nucleotides outside the gene matches: 3. Germline lookup yields CDR1 SGHDT and CDR2 YYEEEE. The CDR3 is CASSFQGADEKLFF. The CDR3, as DNA: TGTGCCAGCAGCTTTCAGGGGGCCGATGAAAAACTGTTTTTT.

The J gene is TRBJ2-1, the V gene TRBV9, with 8 bases fitting TRBD2. Germline V gene lookup returns CDR1 SGDLS and CDR2 YYNGEE. V dropped 0 bases and J dropped 4; count of bases not matched to a gene: 12. The CDR3 runs to 18 residues. The CDR3 sequence: CASSVGLAGRGGYNEQFF. The CDR3, as DNA: TGTGCCAGCAGCGTAGGTCTAGCGGGCCGAGGGGGGTACAATGAGCAGTTCTTC. The full variable domain, in which reference TRBV9 and TRBJ2-1 provide the parts outside the CDR3, is DSGVTQTPKHLITATGQRVTLRCSPRSGDLSVYWYQQSLDQGLQFLIQYYNGEERAKGNILERFSAQQFPDLHSELNLSSLELGDSALYFCASSVGLAGRGGYNEQFFGPGTRLTVL.

This chain uses TRBV7-3 with TRBJ2-2, with 9 bases fitting TRBD1. CDR1 is SGHTA, CDR2 FQGTGA, per germline. The CDR3 runs 15 residues. V dropped 5 bases and J dropped 5; count of bases not matched to a gene: 6. The CDR3 loop is CASSQDGQGTGELFF. The CDR3 coding sequence is TGTGCCAGCAGCCAAGACGGACAGGGGACCGGGGAGCTGTTTTTT.

The chain joins TRBV5-1 to TRBJ1-1; 9 bases match TRBD1. The junction had 5 bases not matched to a gene; V was cut back by 5 bases and J by 6 bases. The length of the CDR3 is 13 residues. CDR1 and CDR2 (germline): SGHRS, YFSETQ. This CDR3 is CASSGTGWAEAFF. The CDR3 DNA sequence: TGCGCCAGCAGTGGGACAGGGTGGGCTGAAGCTTTCTTT.

This chain uses TRBV5-4 with TRBJ2-1; 9 nucleotides agree with TRBD2. CDR3 length equals 17 residues. V trimming: 3 bases; J trimming: 7 bases; junction bases outside the gene matches: 14. CDR1 SGHNT and CDR2 YYREEE come from the germline V gene (reference sequence). CDR3 protein: CASSSKPPSGIVNEQFF. CDR3 in DNA: TGTGCCAGCAGCTCTAAACCGCCTAGCGGGATAGTGAATGAGCAGTTCTTC.

The V call is TRBV9, the J call TRBJ2-3, with D possibly being TRBD2 (6 bases). Germline-derived CDR1 and CDR2 are SGDLS and YYNGEE. V shed 5 bases and J shed 2 bases, with 18 bases lying between them. The CDR3 spans 16 residues. The CDR3 coding sequence is TGTGCCAGCAGTCCCCCCTGGGGGGAGCCCACAGATACGCAGTATTTT. Translated: CASSPPWGEPTDTQYF. Supplemented by reference TRBV9 and TRBJ2-3, the full variable domain reads DSGVTQTPKHLITATGQRVTLRCSPRSGDLSVYWYQQSLDQGLQFLIQYYNGEERAKGNILERFSAQQFPDLHSELNLSSLELGDSALYFCASSPPWGEPTDTQYFGPGTRLTVL.

This clone was observed a single time. This chain connects TRBV10-3 to TRBJ1-2, with 9 bases aligning to TRBD1. The CDR3 is 14 amino acids. With V trimmed by 5 bases and J by 8 bases, 9 bases remained unmatched. CDR1 ENHRY and CDR2 SYGVKD come from the germline V gene. CDR3 sequence (DNA): TGTGCCATCAGTTTTACAGGGGGCGTCGGGGGCTACACCTTC. Its translation: CAISFTGGVGGYTF.

This clone was observed once. The chain links TRBV27 to TRBJ2-3, with 9 nucleotides matching TRBD1. This CDR3 is 14 amino acids long. CDR1 is MNHEY, CDR2 SMNVEV, per germline (reference sequence). The V gene end was trimmed by 5 bases and the J gene end by 5 bases; junction bases not matched to a gene: 5. CDR3 in amino acids: CASSPQDRGDTQYF. CDR3 sequence (DNA): TGTGCCAGCAGTCCCCAGGACAGGGGAGATACGCAGTATTTT.

The chain couples TRBV18 to TRBJ1-5, with D maybe TRBD1 (5 bases). The CDR3 totals 16 residues. V lost 5 bases and J 4 bases, leaving 18 bases between the germline ends. Per germline, CDR1 KGHSH and CDR2 LQKENI. The CDR3 reads CASSSSPSGGNQPQHF. CDR3 sequence (DNA): TGTGCCAGCTCATCGAGCCCTAGCGGGGGGAATCAGCCCCAGCATTTT.

V usage is TRBV28 and J usage is TRBJ1-2; the D gene is possibly TRBD1 (5 bases). This CDR3 is 14 amino acids long. Germline CDR1 MDHEN, CDR2 SYDVKM. With 4 bases removed from V and 4 bases from J, the gap between germline ends came to 13 bases. The CDR3 DNA follows: TGTGCCAGCAGTTCAGAACAGGTCCCCTATGGCTACACCTTC. Translating it yields CASSSEQVPYGYTF.

The rearrangement uses TRBV7-6 and TRBJ1-3; D might be TRBD1 (5 bases). Trimming took off 2 bases at V and 0 bases at J, with 8 bases between the two ends. The CDR3 is 15 residues long. Per germline, CDR1 SGHVS and CDR2 FNYEAQ. The CDR3 is CASSLYDSSGNTIYF. As DNA, the CDR3 is TGTGCCAGCAGCTTATACGACAGCTCTGGAAACACCATATATTTT.

The CDR3: CASSDGQGYEQYF. CDR3 in DNA: TGCGCCAGCAGCGATGGACAGGGCTACGAGCAGTACTTC. V usage is TRBV10-1 and J usage is TRBJ2-7; 8 bases fit TRBD1. Germline V gene data show CDR1 as WNHNN and CDR2 as SYGVQD (reference sequence). V dropped 6 bases and J dropped 3; count of bases not matched to a gene: 4. This CDR3 contains 13 residues.

The chain couples TRBV2 to TRBJ2-3; 12 positions match TRBD2. Germline lookup yields CDR1 SNHLY and CDR2 FYNNEI. The V segment lost 4 bases and the J segment 5 bases; nucleotides outside the gene matches: 4. CDR3 length: 15 residues. The CDR3 nucleotides are TGTGCCAGCAGTGGCCTAGCGGGAGGGAGAGATACGCAGTATTTT. The encoded protein is CASSGLAGGRDTQYF.

The chain joins TRBV28 to TRBJ2-3; TRBD2 matches at 9 bases. V shed 6 bases, J shed 7 bases, and the junction held 14 bases outside the gene matches. CDR1 is MDHEN and CDR2 is SYDVKM in the germline V gene. The CDR3 has 16 residues. The CDR3 reads CASSSPGGGAMNTQYF. In DNA form, the CDR3 reads TGTGCCAGCAGCTCCCCGGGCGGGGGGGCCATGAATACGCAGTATTTT.